The rows below give T cell receptor beta chains drawn from one sample of a study of T cell repertoires in cytomegalovirus infection. TCRdb reprocessed the reads via MiXCR and lists one record per CDR3 protein. The data contain some 180,000 distinct CDR3 sequences, about 15% of them singletons. The sequenced material came from CD8+ T cells from PBMCs. These receptors came from a human donor in good health (CMV status not recorded). Some clones in this sample may be carry-over from other donors' samples. Each CDR3 is given with its conserved first and last residue. Each record gives: CDR3 length, clone size, J gene, V gene, D gene, CDR3 protein, CDR3 DNA. The D gene is left open where the match is weak. Size is omitted from some rows. Given values are once, few, many or a class for expanded clones.

>16|NA|TRBJ1-5|TRBV7-6|TRBD1
CASSKGQAGSNQPQHF
TGTGCCAGCAGCAAAGGACAGGCTGGTAGCAATCAGCCCCAGCATTTT
>13|large|TRBJ1-1|TRBV7-2|NA
CASRTGQNTEAFF
TGTGCCAGCAGGACAGGACAAAACACTGAAGCTTTCTTT
>19|few|TRBJ2-7|TRBV11-1|TRBD1
CASSYYRDRHLVTSYEQYF
TGTGCCAGCAGCTACTACCGGGACAGGCACCTCGTTACGTCCTACGAGCAGTACTTC
>14|few|TRBJ1-1|TRBV4-2|NA
CASSPRRSDTEAFF
TGTGCCAGCAGCCCCCGGCGTTCTGACACTGAAGCTTTCTTT
>16|NA|TRBJ2-5|TRBV11-1|TRBD2
CASSQPGLAGQETQYF
TGTGCCAGCTCCCAACCGGGACTAGCGGGACAAGAGACCCAGTACTTC
>15|few|TRBJ2-5|TRBV7-2|NA
CASSLPRKGGETQYF
TGTGCCAGCAGCTTACCCAGGAAAGGTGGGGAGACCCAGTACTTC
>14|NA|TRBJ1-2|TRBV11-1|NA
CASSLAAGSYGYTF
TGTGCCAGCAGCTTAGCGGCAGGTTCCTATGGCTACACCTTC
>14|few|TRBJ2-3|TRBV25-1|NA
CASSERVLWDTQYF
TGTGCCAGCAGTGAACGGGTACTGTGGGATACGCAGTATTTT
>13|few|TRBJ2-1|TRBV6-2/TRBV6-3|NA
CASGPRGYNEQFF
TGTGCCAGCGGCCCCCGGGGATACAATGAGCAGTTCTTC
>13|few|TRBJ1-1|TRBV7-9|TRBD1
CASRDTGQGGAFF
TGTGCCAGCAGGGATACGGGACAGGGGGGAGCTTTCTTT
>14|NA|TRBJ2-7|TRBV12-3/TRBV12-4|NA
CASSWGGARDEQYF
TGTGCCAGCAGTTGGGGGGGCGCGAGGGACGAGCAGTACTTC
>13|few|TRBJ2-2|TRBV7-6|NA
CASSPSNTGELFF
TGTGCCAGCAGCCCGTCGAACACCGGGGAGCTGTTTTTT
>17|NA|TRBJ1-3|TRBV28|NA
CASSFDPRTHSGNTIYF
TGTGCCAGCAGTTTCGACCCCAGAACTCACTCTGGAAACACCATATATTTT
>12|few|TRBJ2-1|TRBV5-6|NA
CASSSEGYEQFF
TGTGCCAGCAGCTCTGAGGGGTATGAGCAGTTCTTC
>14|NA|TRBJ2-3|TRBV27|NA
CASSLQGRIDTQYF
TGTGCCAGCAGTTTACAGGGGAGGATAGATACGCAGTATTTT
>15|NA|TRBJ2-3|TRBV9|NA
CASSVEGGGTDTQYF
TGTGCCAGCAGCGTAGAGGGCGGGGGCACAGATACGCAGTATTTT
>13|NA|TRBJ1-2|TRBV20-1|TRBD1
CSARDGRDRDYTF
TGCAGTGCTAGAGATGGGAGGGACAGGGACTACACCTTC
>13|few|TRBJ1-2|TRBV28|NA
CASSLALGNGYTF
TGTGCCAGCAGTTTAGCCTTAGGCAACGGCTACACCTTC
>15|NA|TRBJ1-4|TRBV7-2|NA
CASSLDRGAQEKLFF
TGTGCCAGCAGCTTAGATCGCGGGGCGCAGGAAAAACTGTTTTTT
>15|few|TRBJ2-7|TRBV25-1|NA
CASSDGRGISYEQYF
TGTGCCAGCAGTGATGGGAGAGGGATCTCCTACGAGCAGTACTTC
>16|few|TRBJ2-1|TRBV5-4|TRBD1
CASSSSTGVFYNEQFF
TGTGCCAGCAGCTCTAGTACAGGGGTTTTCTACAATGAGCAGTTCTTC
>14|NA|TRBJ2-2|TRBV7-9|NA
CAYDTQGKPGELFF
TGTGCCTACGATACCCAGGGTAAACCCGGGGAGCTGTTTTTT
>17|few|TRBJ2-1|TRBV20-1|TRBD1
CSARDQRFGTGYNEQFF
TGCAGTGCTAGAGATCAACGGTTCGGGACAGGTTACAATGAGCAGTTCTTC
>17|few|TRBJ2-7|TRBV7-8|TRBD2
CASSSKPGTIFSYEQYF
TGTGCCAGCAGCTCAAAACCTGGGACTATCTTCTCCTACGAGCAGTACTTC
>15|many|TRBJ2-5|TRBV7-2|NA
CASSLARLPQETQYF
TGTGCCAGCAGCTTAGCGAGACTCCCACAAGAGACCCAGTACTTC
>16|NA|TRBJ1-1|TRBV4-3|NA
CASSQDRAGKDTEAFF
TGCGCCAGCAGCCAAGATAGGGCAGGGAAGGATACTGAAGCTTTCTTT
>15|few|TRBJ1-3|TRBV7-9|TRBD1
CALLGTGSSGNTIYF
TGTGCCCTTCTTGGGACAGGGAGCTCTGGAAACACCATATATTTT
>17|NA|TRBJ1-2|TRBV29-1|TRBD1
CSVEDLKYGRGDYGYTF
TGCAGCGTTGAAGATCTCAAATATGGCAGGGGGGACTATGGCTACACCTTC
>13|NA|TRBJ2-5|TRBV5-6|TRBD1
CASSYDREETQYF
TGTGCCAGCAGTTACGACAGGGAAGAGACCCAGTACTTC
>16|NA|TRBJ1-5|TRBV7-9|NA
CASSRGDLNSNQPQHF
TGTGCCAGCAGCCGGGGTGATCTTAATAGCAATCAGCCCCAGCATTTT
>11|few|TRBJ1-1|TRBV6-1|NA
CASSSQTEAFF
TGTGCCAGCAGTAGTCAGACTGAAGCTTTCTTT
>11|few|TRBJ2-1|TRBV6-1|NA
CASRGANEQFF
TGTGCCAGCAGGGGGGCCAATGAGCAGTTCTTC
>14|few|TRBJ1-1|TRBV2|TRBD1
CASSDGTGVSEAFF
TGTGCCAGCAGTGACGGGACAGGGGTTTCTGAAGCTTTCTTT
>15|NA|TRBJ1-5|TRBV7-2|NA
CASSINLRGNQPQHF
TGTGCCAGCAGCATAAACCTAAGAGGCAATCAGCCCCAGCATTTT
>15|NA|TRBJ2-6|TRBV14|NA
CASSVTDSGANVLTF
TGTGCCAGCAGTGTCACAGACTCTGGGGCCAACGTCCTGACTTTC
>16|few|TRBJ2-3|TRBV7-3|NA
CASSLRSLPWTDTQYF
TGTGCCAGCAGCTTAAGGTCTCTGCCCTGGACAGATACGCAGTATTTT
>14|NA|TRBJ1-1|TRBV20-1|NA
CSARDRGWNTEAFF
TGCAGTGCTAGAGATCGGGGGTGGAACACTGAAGCTTTCTTT
>15|NA|TRBJ1-5|TRBV7-2|NA
CVSSPWGGVNQPQHF
TGTGTCAGCAGCCCCTGGGGAGGGGTCAATCAGCCCCAGCATTTT
>17|few|TRBJ2-2|TRBV20-1|NA
CSARPDREVDDTGELFF
TGCAGTGCTAGACCCGACAGGGAGGTTGATGACACCGGGGAGCTGTTTTTT
>14|few|TRBJ2-3|TRBV5-4|NA
CASSPEVLLDTQYF
TGTGCCAGCAGTCCAGAAGTTCTGTTAGATACGCAGTATTTT
>14|many|TRBJ1-4|TRBV12-3/TRBV12-4|NA
CASSFRGGNEKLFF
TGTGCCAGCAGTTTTCGGGGCGGAAATGAAAAACTGTTTTTT
>12|NA|TRBJ1-6|TRBV6-2/TRBV6-3|NA
CASSYSSSPLHF
TGTGCCAGCAGTTACTCGAGTTCACCCCTCCACTTT
>15|NA|TRBJ1-1|TRBV12-3/TRBV12-4|TRBD1
CASSSGGSGYTEAFF
TGTGCCAGCAGCTCAGGGGGCTCTGGGTACACTGAAGCTTTCTTT
>16|many|TRBJ1-3|TRBV28|NA
CASSSRDIISGNTIYF
TGTGCCAGCAGTTCCCGGGACATAATCTCTGGAAACACCATATATTTT
>16|many|TRBJ1-6|TRBV7-8|TRBD1
CASSLPTGDNNSPLHF
TGTGCCAGCAGCTTACCAACAGGGGACAATAATTCACCCCTCCACTTT
>15|few|TRBJ2-1|TRBV5-1|TRBD1
CASSMRQGNGNEQFF
TGCGCCAGCAGCATGAGACAGGGGAATGGCAATGAGCAGTTCTTC
>15|few|TRBJ2-7|TRBV28|TRBD1
CASSFEGAPAYEQYF
TGTGCCAGCAGTTTCGAGGGGGCGCCGGCCTACGAGCAGTACTTC
>14|NA|TRBJ1-1|TRBV7-9|NA
CASSGSGGLAEAFF
TGTGCCAGCAGCGGCTCTGGGGGGCTGGCTGAAGCTTTCTTT
>14|NA|TRBJ2-3|TRBV28|NA
CASSFERDLDTQYF
TGTGCCAGCAGTTTCGAACGCGATCTAGATACGCAGTATTTT
>15|NA|TRBJ2-7|TRBV6-2/TRBV6-3|TRBD2
CASSYRAGSSYEQYF
TGTGCCAGCAGTTACCGAGCGGGGAGCTCCTACGAGCAGTACTTC
>15|medium-sized|TRBJ1-4|TRBV7-2|NA
CASSSRGATNEKLFF
TGTGCCAGCAGCTCCCGGGGGGCAACTAATGAAAAACTGTTTTTT
>15|few|TRBJ1-1|TRBV19|NA
CASSMMPGEATEAFF
TGTGCCAGTAGTATGATGCCGGGTGAGGCCACTGAAGCTTTCTTT